The entry below gives a single T cell receptor beta chain sequence along with its context. This entry comes from a study of Graves' ophthalmopathy and Graves' hyperthyroidism. Overall study: Peripheral blood sampling preceded any treatment and occurred at initial diagnosis.

Investigators amplified TCR beta CDR3 regions from RNA transcripts. Second-round multiplex PCR followed a first-round RT-PCR using HTBI primers. TCRdb reprocessed the multiplex PCR reads with MiXCR, giving one entry per CDR3 protein. In the table there are 680,000 or so distinct CDR3 sequences, 20% to 25% of which are singletons. CDR1 is MNHNS and CDR2 is SASEGT in the germline V gene. V was pared by 2 bases and J by 7 bases, with 12 bases between. The CDR3 has 15 amino acids. This sequence was found in a young woman with stable Graves' hyperthyroidism. Some clones in this sample may be carry-over from other donors' samples. The source material was peripheral blood. V and J are TRBV6-1 and TRBJ1-6; D perhaps matches TRBD1 (6 bases). The CDR3 sequence is CASSEIRGGNSPLHF. As DNA, the CDR3 is TGTGCCAGCAGTGAAATCAGGGGAGGAAATTCACCCCTCCACTTT.